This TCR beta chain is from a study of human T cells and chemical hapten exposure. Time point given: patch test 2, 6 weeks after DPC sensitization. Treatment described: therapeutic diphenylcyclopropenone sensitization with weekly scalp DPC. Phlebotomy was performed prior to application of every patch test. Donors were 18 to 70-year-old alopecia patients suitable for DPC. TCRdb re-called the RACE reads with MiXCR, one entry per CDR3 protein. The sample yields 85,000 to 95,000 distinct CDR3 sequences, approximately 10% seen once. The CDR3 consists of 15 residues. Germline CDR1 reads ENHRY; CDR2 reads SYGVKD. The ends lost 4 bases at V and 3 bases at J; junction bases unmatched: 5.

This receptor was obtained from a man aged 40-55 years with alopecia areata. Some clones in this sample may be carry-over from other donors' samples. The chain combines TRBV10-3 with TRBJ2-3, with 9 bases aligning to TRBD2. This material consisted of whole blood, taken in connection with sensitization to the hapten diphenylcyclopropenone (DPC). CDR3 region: CAISVGLATTDTQYF. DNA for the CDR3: TGTGCCATCAGTGTCGGACTAGCGACAACAGATACGCAGTATTTT.